The text below deals with one TCR beta chain. As handled by the study authors: Amplification of reference gene primers was used by the study to estimate nucleated cell counts. Here immunoSEQ multiplex PCR was the method, and the copy in TCRdb shows in-frame clones only, minus some. V, J and clone size reflect that table, while D and trimming were determined from the DNA. The sample yields 180,000 or so clones, approximately 85% seen once. CDR1 is MNHEY, CDR2 SVGAGI, per germline. The V end was cut by 7 bases, the J end by 4 bases, with 16 bases between. The length of the CDR3 is 15 residues. This entry is derived from a study of blood T cell repertoires in COVID-19. The wider study: There were acute and convalescent COVID-19 samples, and they came from the United States, Italy and Spain. PBMCs, B-cell-depleted T cells, or T cells provided the cDNA or gDNA that made up the material.

The chain uses TRBV6-5 and TRBJ2-2; a weak D match, TRBD1 (5 bases). Sequenced: peripheral blood. This clonotype was sampled from a woman older than 75 with acute or convalescent COVID-19. CDR3 in DNA: TGTGCCAGCACGCGACAGCCTCTGGGCACCGGGGAGCTGTTTTTT. This encodes CASTRQPLGTGELFF.